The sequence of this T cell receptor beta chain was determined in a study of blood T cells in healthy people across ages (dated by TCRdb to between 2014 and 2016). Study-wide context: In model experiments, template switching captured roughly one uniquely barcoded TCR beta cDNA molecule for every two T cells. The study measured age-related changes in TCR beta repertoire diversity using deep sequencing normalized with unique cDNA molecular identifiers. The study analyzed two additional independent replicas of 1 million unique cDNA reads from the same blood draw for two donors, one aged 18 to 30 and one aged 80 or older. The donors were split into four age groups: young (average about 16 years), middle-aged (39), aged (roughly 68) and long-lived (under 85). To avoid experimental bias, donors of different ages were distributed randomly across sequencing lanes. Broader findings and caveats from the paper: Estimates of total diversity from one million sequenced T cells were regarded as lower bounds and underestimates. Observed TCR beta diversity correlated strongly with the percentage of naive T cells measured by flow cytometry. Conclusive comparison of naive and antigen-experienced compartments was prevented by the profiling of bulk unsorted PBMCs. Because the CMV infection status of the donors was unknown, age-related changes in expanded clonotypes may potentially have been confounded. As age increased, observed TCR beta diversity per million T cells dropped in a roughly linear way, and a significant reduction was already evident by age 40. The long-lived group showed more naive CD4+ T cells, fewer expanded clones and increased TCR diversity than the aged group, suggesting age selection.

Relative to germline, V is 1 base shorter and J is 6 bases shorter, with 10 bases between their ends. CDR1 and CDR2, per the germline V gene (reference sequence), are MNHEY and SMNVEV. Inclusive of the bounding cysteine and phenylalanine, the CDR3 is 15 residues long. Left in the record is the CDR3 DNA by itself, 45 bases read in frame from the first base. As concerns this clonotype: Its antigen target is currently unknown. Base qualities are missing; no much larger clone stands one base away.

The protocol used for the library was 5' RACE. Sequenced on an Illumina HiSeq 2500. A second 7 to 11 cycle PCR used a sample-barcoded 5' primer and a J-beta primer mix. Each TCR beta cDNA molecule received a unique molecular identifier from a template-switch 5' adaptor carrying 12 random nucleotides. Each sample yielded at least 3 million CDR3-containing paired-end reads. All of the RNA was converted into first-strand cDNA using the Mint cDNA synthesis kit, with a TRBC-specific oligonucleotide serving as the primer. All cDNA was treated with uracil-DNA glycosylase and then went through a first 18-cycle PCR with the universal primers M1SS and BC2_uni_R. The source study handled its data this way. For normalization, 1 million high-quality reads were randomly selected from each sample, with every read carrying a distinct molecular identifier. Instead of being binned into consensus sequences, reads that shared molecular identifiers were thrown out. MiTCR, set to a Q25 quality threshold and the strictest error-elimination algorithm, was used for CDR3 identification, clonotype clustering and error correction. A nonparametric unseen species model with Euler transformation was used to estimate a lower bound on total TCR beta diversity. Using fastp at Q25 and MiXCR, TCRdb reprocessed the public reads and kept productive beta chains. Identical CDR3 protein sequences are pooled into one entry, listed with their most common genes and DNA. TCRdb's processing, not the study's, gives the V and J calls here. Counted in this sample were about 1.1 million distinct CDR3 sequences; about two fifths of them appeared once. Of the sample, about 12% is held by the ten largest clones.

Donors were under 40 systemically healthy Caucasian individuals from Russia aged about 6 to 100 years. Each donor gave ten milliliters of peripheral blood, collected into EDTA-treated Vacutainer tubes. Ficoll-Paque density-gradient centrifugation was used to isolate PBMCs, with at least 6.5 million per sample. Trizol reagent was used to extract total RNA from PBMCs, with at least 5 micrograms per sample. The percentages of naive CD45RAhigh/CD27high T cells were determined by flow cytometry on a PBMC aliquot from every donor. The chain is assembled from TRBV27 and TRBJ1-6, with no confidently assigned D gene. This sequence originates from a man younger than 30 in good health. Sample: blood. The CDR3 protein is CASSLLGPLNSPLHF. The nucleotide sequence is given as TGTGCCAGCAGTTTATTAGGACCGCTTAATTCACCCCTCCACTTT.